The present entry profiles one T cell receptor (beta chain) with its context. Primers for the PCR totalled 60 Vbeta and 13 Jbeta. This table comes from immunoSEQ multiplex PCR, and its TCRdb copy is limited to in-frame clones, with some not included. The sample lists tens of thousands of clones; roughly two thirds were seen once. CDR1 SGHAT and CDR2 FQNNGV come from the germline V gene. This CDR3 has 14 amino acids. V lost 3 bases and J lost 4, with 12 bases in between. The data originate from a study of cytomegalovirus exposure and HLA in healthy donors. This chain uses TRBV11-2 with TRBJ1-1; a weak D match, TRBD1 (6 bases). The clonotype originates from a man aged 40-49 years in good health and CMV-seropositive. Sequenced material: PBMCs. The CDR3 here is CASSFLQGVTEAFF. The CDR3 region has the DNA TGTGCCAGCAGCTTCCTACAGGGAGTCACTGAAGCTTTCTTT.